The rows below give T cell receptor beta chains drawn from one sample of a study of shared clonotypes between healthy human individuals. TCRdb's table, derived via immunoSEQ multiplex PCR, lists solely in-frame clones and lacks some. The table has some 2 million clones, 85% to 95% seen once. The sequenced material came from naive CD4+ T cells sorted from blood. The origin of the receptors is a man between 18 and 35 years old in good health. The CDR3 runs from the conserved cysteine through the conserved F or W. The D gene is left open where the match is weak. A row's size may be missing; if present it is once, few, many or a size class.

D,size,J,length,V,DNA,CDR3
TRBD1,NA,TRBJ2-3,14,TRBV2,TGTGCCAGCAGTGAAGGACAGGGGGCAACTACGCAGTATTTT,CASSEGQGATTQYF
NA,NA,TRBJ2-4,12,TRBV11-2,TGTGCCAGCAGCTTAGATTTCGTACGACAGTACTTC,CASSLDFVRQYF
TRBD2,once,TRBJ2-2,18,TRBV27,TGTGCCAGCAGCCTAAGTGGAGGGACTAGCGGGCCTACCGGGGAGCTGTTTTTT,CASSLSGGTSGPTGELFF
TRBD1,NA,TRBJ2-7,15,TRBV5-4,TGTGCCAGCAGCTTGTCGGGACAGGGGAGCTACGAGCAGTACTTC,CASSLSGQGSYEQYF
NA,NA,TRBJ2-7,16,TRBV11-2,TGTGCCAGCAGCTTAGCCGACGGAAGAAGCTCCTACGAGCAGTACTTC,CASSLADGRSSYEQYF
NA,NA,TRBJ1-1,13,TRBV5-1,TGCGCCAGCAGCTCAGATATGAACACTGAAGCTTTCTTT,CASSSDMNTEAFF
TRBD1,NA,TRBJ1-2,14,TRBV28,TGTGCCAGCAGTTTACAGGGGGATTTCTATGGCTACACCTTC,CASSLQGDFYGYTF
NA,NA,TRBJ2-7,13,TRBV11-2,TGTGCCAGCAGCTTAGATCGGGCCTACGAGCAGTACTTC,CASSLDRAYEQYF
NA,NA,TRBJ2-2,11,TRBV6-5,TGTGCCAGCAGCGCTTCCGGGGAGCTGTTTTTT,CASSASGELFF
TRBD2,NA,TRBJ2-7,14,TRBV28,TGTGCCAGCAGGACTAGCGGGCGTACCTACGAGCAGTACTTC,CASRTSGRTYEQYF
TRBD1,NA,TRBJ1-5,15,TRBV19,TGTGCCAGTAGTAACCTACAGGGGGCCAATCAGCCCCAGCATTTT,CASSNLQGANQPQHF
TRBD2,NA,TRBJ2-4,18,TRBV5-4,TGTGCCAGCAGCTCCGGACTAGGGCCCACCTTAGCCAAAAACATTCAGTACTTC,CASSSGLGPTLAKNIQYF
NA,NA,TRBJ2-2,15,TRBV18,TGTGCCAGCTCACCACCGGTCGGGAACACCGGGGAGCTGTTTTTT,CASSPPVGNTGELFF
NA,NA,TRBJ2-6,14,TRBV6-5,TGTGCCAGCACCCATTCCTCTGGGGCCAACGTCCTGACTTTC,CASTHSSGANVLTF
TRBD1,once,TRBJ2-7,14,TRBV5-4,TGTGCCAGCAATCCAGGGGGAACCTCCTACGAGCAGTACTTC,CASNPGGTSYEQYF
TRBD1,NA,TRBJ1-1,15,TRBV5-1,TGCGCCAGCAGCCACGGGACAGGTGGGAACACTGAAGCTTTCTTT,CASSHGTGGNTEAFF
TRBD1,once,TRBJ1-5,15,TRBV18,TGTGCCAGCTCACCAGGGGGACAGTTCAATCAGCCCCAGCATTTT,CASSPGGQFNQPQHF
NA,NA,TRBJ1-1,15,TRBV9,TGTGCCAGCAGCGTAGTAGGGCTAGAGAACACTGAAGCTTTCTTT,CASSVVGLENTEAFF
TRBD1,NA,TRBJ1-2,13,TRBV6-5,TGTGCCAGCAGTCGGGACAGGAACTATGGCTACACCTTC,CASSRDRNYGYTF
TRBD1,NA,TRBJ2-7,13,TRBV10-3,TGTGCCATCAGGGGGGACAGGGTTGACGAGCAGTACTTC,CAIRGDRVDEQYF
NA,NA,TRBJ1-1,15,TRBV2,TGTGCCAGCAGTGTAGCACAGGGAGCGAACACTGAAGCTTTCTTT,CASSVAQGANTEAFF
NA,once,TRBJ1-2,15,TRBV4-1,TGCGCCAGCAGCCTAGAGGATGACCCCGATTATGGCTACACCTTC,CASSLEDDPDYGYTF
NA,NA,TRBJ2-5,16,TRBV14,TGTGCCAGCAGCCAAGATCTAAACAGGATTCGGGAGACCCAGTACTTC,CASSQDLNRIRETQYF
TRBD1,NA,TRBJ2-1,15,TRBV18,TGTGCCAGCTCACGCTCCGGGACAGCCTACAATGAGCAGTTCTTC,CASSRSGTAYNEQFF
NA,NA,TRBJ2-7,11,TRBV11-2,TGTGCCAGCAGCTTAGGTACAGGACGGTACTTC,CASSLGTGRYF
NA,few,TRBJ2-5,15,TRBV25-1,TGTGCCAGCAGTGAAAGAGGGCGGGGAGGAGAGACCCAGTACTTC,CASSERGRGGETQYF
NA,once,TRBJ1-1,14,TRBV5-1,TGCGCCAGCAGCTTTTCCCCGTTGAACACTGAAGCTTTCTTT,CASSFSPLNTEAFF
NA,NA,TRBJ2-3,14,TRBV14,TGTGCCAGCAGCCAAGTCACGTACACAGATACGCAGTATTTT,CASSQVTYTDTQYF
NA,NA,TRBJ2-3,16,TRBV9,TGTGCCAGCAGCCCGAGGCCGGGGCGCGACGGGGATACGCAGTATTTT,CASSPRPGRDGDTQYF
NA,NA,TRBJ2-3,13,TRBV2,TGTGCCAGCAACCCATCCCAACCATTTACGCAGTATTTT,CASNPSQPFTQYF
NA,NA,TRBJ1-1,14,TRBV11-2,TGTGCCAGCAGCTTAGCACCAGGGACCACTGAAGCTTTCTTT,CASSLAPGTTEAFF
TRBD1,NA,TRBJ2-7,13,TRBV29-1,TGCAGCGTTGAAGATCGGGGGACAGGAGAGCAGTACTTC,CSVEDRGTGEQYF
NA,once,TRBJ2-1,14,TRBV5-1,TGCGCCAGCAAGTATTGGACGGGGAACAATGAGCAGTTCTTC,CASKYWTGNNEQFF
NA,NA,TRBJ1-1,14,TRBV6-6,TGTGCCAGCAGTTACGTCGCCGAGAACACTGAAGCTTTCTTT,CASSYVAENTEAFF
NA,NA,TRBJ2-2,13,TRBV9,TGTGCCAGCAGCGTTGGGACCACCGGGGAGCTGTTTTTT,CASSVGTTGELFF
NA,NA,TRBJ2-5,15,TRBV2,TGTGCCAGCAGGGTTGCGGCCATATACCAAGAGACCCAGTACTTC,CASRVAAIYQETQYF
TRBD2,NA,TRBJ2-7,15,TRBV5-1,TGCGCCAGCAGCCCCGGACTAGCGGGAGCTGGCGAGCAGTACTTC,CASSPGLAGAGEQYF
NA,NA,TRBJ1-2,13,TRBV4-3,TGCGCCAGCAGCCAACAGGCCTCCTATGGCTACACCTTC,CASSQQASYGYTF
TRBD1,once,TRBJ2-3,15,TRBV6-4,TGTGCCAGCAGTGACGGCGGGACAGGGGGAAATACGCAGTATTTT,CASSDGGTGGNTQYF
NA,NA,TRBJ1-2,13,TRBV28,TGTGCCAGCAGTTTAGGATTTTATTATGGCTACACCTTC,CASSLGFYYGYTF
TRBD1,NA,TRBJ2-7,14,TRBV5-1,TGCGCCAGCAGCAACGGGCAGGGGGCGAACGAGCAGTACTTC,CASSNGQGANEQYF
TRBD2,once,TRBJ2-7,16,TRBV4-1,TGCGCCAGCAGCCAAGTCGTGGGACTAGTACCCTACGAGCAGTACTTC,CASSQVVGLVPYEQYF
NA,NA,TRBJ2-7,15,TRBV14,TGTGCCAGCAGCCAAGCGGGGGTGCCACCCTACGAGCAGTACTTC,CASSQAGVPPYEQYF
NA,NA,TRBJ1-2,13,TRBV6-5,TGTGCCAGCAACTCGCCAGGGGCTAAAGGCTACACCTTC,CASNSPGAKGYTF
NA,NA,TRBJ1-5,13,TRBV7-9,TGTGCCAGCGACCGTGACGGGTATCAGCCCCAGCATTTT,CASDRDGYQPQHF
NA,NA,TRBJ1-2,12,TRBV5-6,TGTGCCAGCAGCTTGGAAGCTCGGGGCTACACCTTC,CASSLEARGYTF
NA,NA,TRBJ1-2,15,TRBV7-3,TGTGCCAGCAGCTTAACTAGTCTTGGGGGCTCTGGCTACACCTTC,CASSLTSLGGSGYTF
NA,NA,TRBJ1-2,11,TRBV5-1,TGCGCCAGCAGCTACCGGGACGACTACACCTTC,CASSYRDDYTF
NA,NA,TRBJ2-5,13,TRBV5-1,TGCGCCAGCAGCTTGGACCCGGGGGAGACCCAGTACTTC,CASSLDPGETQYF
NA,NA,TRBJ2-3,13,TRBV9,TGTGCCAGCAGCGGAACCTCCACAGATACGCAGTATTTT,CASSGTSTDTQYF
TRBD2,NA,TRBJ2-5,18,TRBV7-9,TGTGCCAGCAGCCCGAGACTAGCGGGAGGGAAACTACAAGAGACCCAGTACTTC,CASSPRLAGGKLQETQYF
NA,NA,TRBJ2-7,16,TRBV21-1,TGTGCCAGCAGCAAAGGGGCATGGGACTCTTCCTACGAGCAGTACTTC,CASSKGAWDSSYEQYF
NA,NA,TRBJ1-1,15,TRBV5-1,TGCGCCAGCAGCTTGGGGGACTCCATTAACACTGAAGCTTTCTTT,CASSLGDSINTEAFF
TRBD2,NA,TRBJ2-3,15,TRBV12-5,TGTGCTAGTGGTTTGGGGACTAGCGGGGGGGATACGCAGTATTTT,CASGLGTSGGDTQYF
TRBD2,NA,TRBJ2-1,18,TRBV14,TGTGCCAGCAGCCGGGGGACTAGCGGGACGAGCTCCTACAATGAGCAGTTCTTC,CASSRGTSGTSSYNEQFF
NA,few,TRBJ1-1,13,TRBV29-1,TGCAGCGTTGTGGACGTCGGGAACACTGAAGCTTTCTTT,CSVVDVGNTEAFF
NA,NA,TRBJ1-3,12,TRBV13,TGTGCCAGCAGCACCAGATCAAACACCATATATTTT,CASSTRSNTIYF
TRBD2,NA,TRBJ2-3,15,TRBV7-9,TGTGCCAGCAGCTCCTCCGGCGGGAGGGCAGATACGCAGTATTTT,CASSSSGGRADTQYF
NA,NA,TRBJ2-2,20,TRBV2,TGTGCCAGCAGTGGAATTTTTCCCCAATATCGACCGAACCCGACCGGGGAGCTGTTTTTT,CASSGIFPQYRPNPTGELFF